The rows below give T cell receptor beta chains drawn from one sample of a study of T cells after yellow fever vaccination. TCRdb re-derived calls from the 5' RACE reads in MiXCR, one entry per CDR3 protein. This sample carries approximately 250,000 distinct CDR3 sequences, 3.6% of them seen once, and the ten largest clones take 15% to 20%. This sample comprised PBMCs, obtained 15 days after the yellow fever booster vaccination. These receptors were collected from a young man who received the YFV17D yellow fever vaccine. The CDR3 runs from the conserved cysteine through the conserved F or W. The D gene is left open where the match is weak. Where a row states a size, it is once, few, many or the class of an expanded clone; other rows omit it.

v_gene	abundance	d_gene	j_gene	CDR3nt	CDR3aa
TRBV5-1	many	NA	TRBJ1-1	TGCGCCAGCAGCTTGGTCCAGCTTGCTGAAGCTTTCTTT	CASSLVQLAEAFF
TRBV12-3/TRBV12-4	many	NA	TRBJ2-2	TGTGCCAGCAGTTTAACCCCATGGGCCGGGGAGCTGTTTTTT	CASSLTPWAGELFF
TRBV5-6	many	NA	TRBJ2-3	TGTGCCAGCAGCTTGTCCCTGACCCGGTTGGGCACAGATACGCAGTATTTT	CASSLSLTRLGTDTQYF
TRBV5-1	many	TRBD2	TRBJ2-5	TGCGCCAGCAGCAGACTAGCGGGGGGCCTCCAAGAGACCCAGTACTTC	CASSRLAGGLQETQYF
TRBV18	many	TRBD2	TRBJ2-1	TGTGCCAGCTCACCCTATACTAGCGGGGGGAATGAGCAGTTCTTC	CASSPYTSGGNEQFF
TRBV14	many	NA	TRBJ2-1	TGTGCCAGCAGCGTAAGAAGAGACAATGAGCAGTTCTTC	CASSVRRDNEQFF
TRBV6-2/TRBV6-3	large	TRBD1	TRBJ2-3	TGTGCCAGCAGTTACTCGATGGACAGGCACACAGATACGCAGTATTTT	CASSYSMDRHTDTQYF
TRBV5-1	many	NA	TRBJ2-1	TGCGCCAGCAGCTTACAGGGTGAGCAGTTCTTC	CASSLQGEQFF
TRBV5-6	many	NA	TRBJ2-5	TGTGCCAGCTTTTATGGCCAAGAGACCCAGTACTTC	CASFYGQETQYF
TRBV12-3/TRBV12-4	many	NA	TRBJ1-4	TGTGCCAGCAGTCCCCACCTGGGAGCTGTTGAAAAACTGTTTTTT	CASSPHLGAVEKLFF
TRBV6-2/TRBV6-3	NA	NA	TRBJ2-1	TGTGCCAGCAGTTCTGGTCCGTTTAAGCAGTTCTTC	CASSSGPFKQFF
TRBV5-5	many	TRBD1	TRBJ1-1	TGTGCCAGCAGCTTCAGAGGGGGCTTCACTGAAGCTTTCTTT	CASSFRGGFTEAFF
TRBV27	many	NA	TRBJ2-3	TGTGCCAGCAGTTTATTCGCGACCAGCACGCAGTATTTT	CASSLFATSTQYF
TRBV20-1	few	TRBD2	TRBJ2-1	TGCAGTGCTAGAGCGGGAAGAGCGGGGGCCTACAATGAGCAGTTCTTC	CSARAGRAGAYNEQFF
TRBV20-1	many	TRBD1	TRBJ2-1	TGCAGTGCTAGAGATCTAAGGGGGCGGTACAATGAGCAGTTCTTC	CSARDLRGRYNEQFF
TRBV12-3/TRBV12-4	many	NA	TRBJ1-2	TGTGCCAGCAGTTTTTGGGGGGCGGACTATGGCTACACCTTC	CASSFWGADYGYTF
TRBV5-1	many	NA	TRBJ1-1	TGCGCCAGCAGCCCCGACAGCATGAACACTGAAGCTTTCTTT	CASSPDSMNTEAFF
TRBV4-2	many	TRBD1	TRBJ2-7	TGTGCCAGCAGCCGGGACAGCAGCTCCTACGAGCAGTACTTC	CASSRDSSSYEQYF
TRBV5-1	many	TRBD1	TRBJ2-5	TGCGCCAGCCGTGACGGTACAGGGGAAATGTACCAAGAGACCCAGTACTTC	CASRDGTGEMYQETQYF
TRBV2	many	NA	TRBJ2-2	TGTGCCAGCAGTGAAATGCGGGACAGCCGGACCGGGGAGCTGTTTTTT	CASSEMRDSRTGELFF
TRBV18	many	TRBD1	TRBJ1-5	TGTGCCAGCTCGCCGGGGACAGGGGGCAATCAGCCCCAGCATTTT	CASSPGTGGNQPQHF
TRBV6-5	NA	NA	TRBJ1-3	TGTGCCAGCACCGAGGACTCTGGAAACACCATATATTTT	CASTEDSGNTIYF
TRBV18	many	TRBD1	TRBJ2-1	TGTGCCAGCTCACTGAGGGAGACAGGGGTAAATGAGCAGTTCTTC	CASSLRETGVNEQFF
TRBV3-1	few	NA	TRBJ2-5	TGTGCCAGCAGCCAATTCAGGGACCAAGAGACCCAGTACTTC	CASSQFRDQETQYF
TRBV7-6	many	NA	TRBJ2-1	TGTGCCAGCACCAACGGAGGGGATGAGCAGTTCTTC	CASTNGGDEQFF
TRBV5-5	many	TRBD2	TRBJ2-1	TGTGCCAGCAGGGGACTAGCGGGGGTGGGTGAGCAGTTCTTC	CASRGLAGVGEQFF
TRBV4-1	many	TRBD2	TRBJ2-1	TGCGCCAGCAGCTCCTTAGCGGGGGACTTTGATGAGCAGTTCTTC	CASSSLAGDFDEQFF
TRBV5-5	NA	TRBD1	TRBJ2-5	TGTGCCAGCAGCCAACCCAGGGGGCGGGGAGAGACCCAGTACTTC	CASSQPRGRGETQYF
TRBV29-1	many	NA	TRBJ1-2	TGCAGCGTTGGCCAGGGATATGGCTACACCTTC	CSVGQGYGYTF
TRBV6-1	many	TRBD2	TRBJ2-1	TGTGCCAGCAGCTATAGCGGGCGGGGGGGCCTTGTAAATGAGCAGTTCTTC	CASSYSGRGGLVNEQFF
TRBV7-2	many	TRBD2	TRBJ2-3	TGTGCCAGCAGCGGGACTAGCGGGGGTGGGGGAGATACGCAGTATTTT	CASSGTSGGGGDTQYF
TRBV5-5	many	TRBD2	TRBJ2-2	TGTGCTAGCACGCCAATTACCGGGACTAGTCCCACCGGGGAGCTGTTTTTT	CASTPITGTSPTGELFF